This TCR beta chain was identified during a study of PD-1 blockade in mismatch repair-deficient tumors. Study-wide points: Rapid post-treatment expansion, then contraction, generally preceding radiologic response, marked tumor-resident clones.

A note on this clone: The target antigen is unknown.

Some clones are missing from TCRdb's copy, which holds only in-frame ones; the method was immunoSEQ multiplex PCR. The table records some 120,000 clones, roughly 90% of them present only once. Looked up from germline, CDR1 is MDHEN and CDR2 is SYDVKM. Trimming took 5 bases from V and 2 from J, leaving 20 bases between them. This CDR3 spans 17 amino acids. The TCR-sequenced patients were a few responders to pembrolizumab. The clonotype comes from an adult with mismatch repair-deficient cancer. The V call is TRBV28, the J call TRBJ2-3, with D perhaps matching TRBD1 or TRBD2 (5 bases each). Sequenced material: peripheral blood, taken approximately 71 weeks after starting pembrolizumab. The CDR3 is CASSQLGTGTHTDTQYF. In DNA, the CDR3 is TGTGCCAGCAGTCAATTGGGGACGGGCACCCACACAGATACGCAGTATTTT.